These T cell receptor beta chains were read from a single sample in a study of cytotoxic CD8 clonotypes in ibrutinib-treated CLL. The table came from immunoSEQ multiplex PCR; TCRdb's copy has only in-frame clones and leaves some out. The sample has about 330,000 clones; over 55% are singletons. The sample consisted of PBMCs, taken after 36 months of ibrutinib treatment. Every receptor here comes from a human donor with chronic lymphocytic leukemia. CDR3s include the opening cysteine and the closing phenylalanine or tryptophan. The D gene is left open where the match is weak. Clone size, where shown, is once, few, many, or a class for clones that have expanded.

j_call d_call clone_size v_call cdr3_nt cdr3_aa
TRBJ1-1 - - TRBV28 TGTGCCAGCAGTTTTTCGCCGCTTTTGGGTATCAGAGCTTTCTTT CASSFSPLLGIRAFF
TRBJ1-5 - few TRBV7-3 TGTGCCAGCAGCCCCAACGGAGGGGATCAGCCCCAGCATTTT CASSPNGGDQPQHF
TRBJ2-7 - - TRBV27 TGTGCCAGCAGCCCAGGGTACGAGCAGTACTTC CASSPGYEQYF
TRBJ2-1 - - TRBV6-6 TGTGCCAGCACCATAGCGGTTTACAATGAGCAGTTCTTC CASTIAVYNEQFF
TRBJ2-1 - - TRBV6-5 TGTGCCAGCAGTTACTTCCCGGGAAATGAGCAGTTCTTC CASSYFPGNEQFF
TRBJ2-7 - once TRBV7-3 TGTGCCAGCAGCTTACAAGCGGAACACTACGAGCAGTACTTC CASSLQAEHYEQYF
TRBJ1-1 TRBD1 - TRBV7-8 TGTGCCAGCAGCCAAACAGGGGGCGGATTGGTGAACACTGAAGCTTTCTTT CASSQTGGGLVNTEAFF
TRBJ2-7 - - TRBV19 TGTGCCAGTACCCAAAATTGGGGCCCGAGCGAGCAGTACTTC CASTQNWGPSEQYF
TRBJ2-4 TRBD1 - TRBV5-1 TGCGCCAGCAGCTGGGGGACAGCGATTCTCAAAAACATTCAGTACTTC CASSWGTAILKNIQYF
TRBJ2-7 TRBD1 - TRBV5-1 TGCGCCAGCAGCCCAGTTGGGACAGGCCCCTACGAGCAGTACTTC CASSPVGTGPYEQYF
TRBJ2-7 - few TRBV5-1 TGCGCCAGCAGCTTACAGGGTTCTTACGAGCAGTACTTC CASSLQGSYEQYF
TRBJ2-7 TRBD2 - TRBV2 TGTGCCAGCAGTTCCACTAGCGGGAGCCCTTACGAGCAGTACTTC CASSSTSGSPYEQYF
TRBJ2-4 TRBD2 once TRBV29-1 TGCAGCTTTAGCGGGAGAGGAGCCAAAAACATTCAGTACTTC CSFSGRGAKNIQYF
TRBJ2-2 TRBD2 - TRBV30 TGTGCCTGGAGTGTAGGTACGAAAGATCCGGGACTAGCGAACACCGGGGAGCTGTTTTTT CAWSVGTKDPGLANTGELFF
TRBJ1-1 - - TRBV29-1 TGCAGCGCTCCCTGGGGGCAAACTGAAGCTTTCTTT CSAPWGQTEAFF
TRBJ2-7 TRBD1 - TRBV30 TGTGCCTGGAGGGGGACAGGGGACTCCCTCCGCTACGAGCAGTACTTC CAWRGTGDSLRYEQYF
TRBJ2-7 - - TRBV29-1 TGCAGCGTTGGGCCGGGTTTCTACGAGCAGTACTTC CSVGPGFYEQYF
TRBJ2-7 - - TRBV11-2 TGTGCCAGCAGCTTGCCCTCCTTTATTGAGCAGTACTTC CASSLPSFIEQYF
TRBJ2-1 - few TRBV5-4 TGTGCCAGCAGCCCCCCGGGGGTGACTTTTGGGGAACAGTTCTTC CASSPPGVTFGEQFF
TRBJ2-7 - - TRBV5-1 TGCGCCAGCAGCCCTGGGGTTGACGAGCAGTACTTC CASSPGVDEQYF
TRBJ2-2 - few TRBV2 TGTGCCAGCAGTGAAGCCTACGGGGGCGGGGAGCTGTTTTTT CASSEAYGGGELFF
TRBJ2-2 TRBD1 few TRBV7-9 TGTGCCACTCGAGGGGGCAGCCACACCGGGGAGCTGTTTTTT CATRGGSHTGELFF
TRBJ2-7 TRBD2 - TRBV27 TGTGCCAGCAGTTTCGACGGCGGGAGAATCTACGAGCAGTACTTC CASSFDGGRIYEQYF
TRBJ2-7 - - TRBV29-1 TGCAGCGTTGAAGAGGAGGGTCCGAGCTCCTACGAGCAGTACTTC CSVEEEGPSSYEQYF
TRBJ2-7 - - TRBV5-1 TGCGCCAGCAGCCGGGGAGTGGAATACGAGCAGTACTTC CASSRGVEYEQYF
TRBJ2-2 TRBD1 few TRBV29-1 TGCAGCGTTTCCCAGGGGGCGACCGGGGAGCTGTTTTTT CSVSQGATGELFF
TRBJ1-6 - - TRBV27 TGTGCCAGCAGTTTAGCCAGGGTTGGTTTGGATAATTCACCCCTCCACTTT CASSLARVGLDNSPLHF
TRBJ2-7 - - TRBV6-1 TGTGCCAGCAGTGAAGGGGCAGGGATGAGCTCCTACGAGCAGTACTTC CASSEGAGMSSYEQYF
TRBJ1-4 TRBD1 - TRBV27 TGTGCCAGCAAATCTCTAAGGGGGCGCCATGAAAAACTGTTTTTT CASKSLRGRHEKLFF
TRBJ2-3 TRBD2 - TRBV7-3 TGTGCCAGCTCCCCCACCCCCGGGGGGGCGGGGGATACGCAGTATTTT CASSPTPGGAGDTQYF
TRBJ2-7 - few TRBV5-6 TGTGCCAGCAGCTTGACGTTGGGGTACGAGCAGTACTTC CASSLTLGYEQYF
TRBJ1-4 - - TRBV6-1 TGTGCCAGCAGTGCCTACTCGCTCCGGAAGGTGTTTTTT CASSAYSLRKVFF
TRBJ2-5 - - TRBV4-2 TGTGCCAGCAGCCAAGATCGGATGGGGGGGCCTGAGACCCAGTACTTC CASSQDRMGGPETQYF
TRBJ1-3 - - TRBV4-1 TGCGCCAGCACCGGGACCGTCGGAAACACCATATATTTT CASTGTVGNTIYF
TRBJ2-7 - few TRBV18 TGTGCCAGCTCACACCCAGGGGGGGCCTACGAGCAGTACTTC CASSHPGGAYEQYF
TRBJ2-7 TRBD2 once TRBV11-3 TGTGCCAGCAGCTTAGTGGCGCTAGCGGGGAACGAGCAGTACTTC CASSLVALAGNEQYF
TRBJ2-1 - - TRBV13 TGTGCCAGCAGCTTAGACGGGCCTAAATACAATGAGCAGTTCTTC CASSLDGPKYNEQFF
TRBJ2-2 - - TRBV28 TGTGCCAGCAGTTTCGCGCGGGCCTCGAACACCGGGGAGCTGTTTTTT CASSFARASNTGELFF
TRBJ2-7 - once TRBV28 TGTGCCAGCAGTTTATCTTTTCAGGGACCCATGACCTACGAGCAGTACTTC CASSLSFQGPMTYEQYF
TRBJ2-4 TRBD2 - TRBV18 TGTGCCAGCTCACCAGGACTAGCGGGAGACATTCAGTACTTC CASSPGLAGDIQYF